This is a list of T cell receptor beta chains from one sample in a study of cytomegalovirus exposure and HLA in healthy donors. The method was immunoSEQ multiplex PCR; TCRdb's version includes in-frame clones alone and lacks a portion of them. The data show about 120,000 clones, with 70% to 90% seen just once and 1.5% to 2% held by the top ten. The sequenced sample was PBMCs. The source of these receptors is a middle-aged man in good health and CMV-seronegative. Both conserved end residues are part of each CDR3. Each record gives: D gene, V gene, J gene, clone size, CDR3 protein, CDR3 DNA. The D gene is left open where the match is weak. Size tells how often a clone was seen (once, few, many) or the class of an expanded clone, and some rows leave it out.

TRBD1	TRBV5-1	TRBJ2-7	.	CASSLRTGEMPYEQYF	TGCGCCAGCAGCCTCCGGACAGGGGAGATGCCCTACGAGCAGTACTTC
TRBD1	TRBV19	TRBJ1-3	.	CASSSRTGAGNTIYF	TGTGCCAGTAGTTCACGGACAGGGGCTGGAAACACCATATATTTT
TRBD1	TRBV7-9	TRBJ1-5	.	CASSETGGYQPQHF	TGTGCCAGCAGTGAGACAGGGGGGTATCAGCCCCAGCATTTT
.	TRBV7-3	TRBJ1-2	.	CASSPGGLPYGYTF	TGTGCCAGCAGCCCCGGCGGATTACCCTATGGCTACACCTTC
.	TRBV10-3	TRBJ2-5	.	CAISEFDTGGEYF	TGTGCCATCAGTGAATTCGACACAGGGGGGGAGTACTTC
.	TRBV27	TRBJ2-7	.	CASSPKWQGKFYEQYF	TGTGCCAGCAGCCCAAAGTGGCAGGGGAAGTTTTACGAGCAGTACTTC
TRBD2	TRBV7-3	TRBJ2-1	.	CASSLTFAAGHNEQFF	TGTGCCAGCAGCTTAACGTTTGCAGCGGGGCACAATGAGCAGTTCTTC
.	TRBV7-2	TRBJ2-1	.	CASSYKPGLQFF	TGTGCCAGCAGCTATAAACCGGGACTGCAGTTCTTC
TRBD2	TRBV6-5	TRBJ2-5	.	CASKPAGQETQYF	TGTGCCAGCAAGCCAGCGGGGCAAGAGACCCAGTACTTC
.	TRBV9	TRBJ2-3	.	CASSPSGYTQYF	TGTGCCAGCAGCCCCTCTGGCTATACGCAGTATTTT
.	TRBV5-1	TRBJ2-4	.	CASSLVRGLGRGIQYF	TGCGCCAGCAGTCTCGTCCGAGGCCTTGGACGGGGCATTCAGTACTTC
TRBD2	TRBV18	TRBJ2-2	.	CASSPPSSGTSGELFF	TGTGCCAGCTCACCACCATCTAGCGGGACCAGCGGGGAGCTGTTTTTT
.	TRBV6-5	TRBJ2-1	once	CASSYSRISGRVEQFF	TGTGCCAGCAGTTACTCGAGGATCAGCGGACGGGTTGAGCAGTTCTTC
.	TRBV7-3	TRBJ2-2	.	CASSSRLGEAGELFF	TGTGCCAGCAGCTCCCGACTTGGTGAGGCCGGGGAGCTGTTTTTT
.	TRBV21-1	TRBJ2-7	.	CASSKVRERVYEQYF	TGTGCCAGCAGCAAAGTTCGGGAGCGAGTTTACGAGCAGTACTTC
.	TRBV9	TRBJ1-4	once	CASSAWGGAHNEKLFF	TGTGCCAGCAGCGCCTGGGGGGGGGCCCACAATGAAAAACTGTTTTTT
.	TRBV2	TRBJ1-1	.	CASSVRQGFVSGTEAFF	TGTGCCAGCAGTGTGAGGCAGGGTTTTGTTTCTGGTACTGAAGCTTTCTTT
TRBD1	TRBV19	TRBJ1-2	.	CATNAGQGPPVGGYTF	TGTGCCACGAACGCAGGACAGGGGCCGCCGGTCGGGGGCTACACCTTC
.	TRBV5-1	TRBJ2-2	.	CASSLGNSTVDLFNTGELFF	TGCGCCAGCAGCTTGGGTAACTCGACAGTAGATCTTTTCAACACCGGGGAGCTGTTTTTT
TRBD2	TRBV9	TRBJ2-5	.	CASSVDVAGGLQETQYF	TGTGCCAGCAGCGTAGATGTGGCGGGGGGGCTCCAAGAGACCCAGTACTTC
TRBD2	TRBV7-6	TRBJ2-7	.	CASSRTSGAYEQYF	TGTGCCAGCTCCCGGACTAGCGGAGCCTACGAGCAGTACTTC
TRBD1	TRBV7-6	TRBJ1-3	.	CASSRGDRGQIGNTIYF	TGTGCCAGCAGTCGAGGTGACAGGGGGCAAATCGGAAACACCATATATTTT
.	TRBV5-8	TRBJ1-2	few	CASSLWQTQGYGYTF	TGTGCCAGCAGCTTGTGGCAGACACAGGGCTATGGCTACACCTTC
.	TRBV2	TRBJ2-5	.	CASSEQGGGETQYF	TGTGCCAGCAGCGAACAAGGGGGTGGGGAGACCCAGTACTTC
.	TRBV7-2	TRBJ1-5	.	CASSAGPNQPQHF	TGTGCCAGCAGCGCGGGACCTAATCAGCCCCAGCATTTT
.	TRBV9	TRBJ2-2	.	CASSPYAGVTKPTGELFF	TGTGCCAGCAGCCCCTACGCCGGGGTAACAAAGCCGACCGGGGAGCTGTTTTTT
TRBD1	TRBV15	TRBJ2-2	.	CATSGRGQGNTGELFF	TGTGCCACCAGCGGCCGGGGACAGGGGAACACCGGGGAGCTGTTTTTT
.	TRBV10-2	TRBJ1-5	once	CASSDPGGRSNQPQHF	TGCGCCAGCAGTGATCCTGGGGGCAGGAGCAATCAGCCCCAGCATTTT
TRBD1	TRBV29-1	TRBJ1-1	.	CSVEDPGGIGAFF	TGCAGCGTTGAAGATCCAGGGGGTATCGGAGCTTTCTTT
.	TRBV19	TRBJ1-5	once	CASSRHLEVNSNQLQHF	TGTGCCAGTAGTAGGCATTTAGAGGTTAATAGCAATCAGCTCCAGCATTTT
.	TRBV6-6	TRBJ2-7	.	CASNDRERGEQYF	TGTGCCAGCAATGATCGGGAGCGTGGGGAGCAGTACTTC
TRBD1	TRBV5-4	TRBJ2-5	.	CASSLGTGLETQYF	TGTGCCAGCAGCTTGGGGACAGGGTTGGAGACCCAGTACTTC
TRBD2	TRBV15	TRBJ2-7	few	CATSNRLAGVYEQYF	TGTGCCACCAGCAATCGACTAGCGGGGGTCTACGAGCAGTACTTC
TRBD1	TRBV7-8	TRBJ1-2	few	CASSLGIGQGDYGYTF	TGTGCCAGCAGTCTAGGCATTGGACAGGGGGACTATGGCTACACCTTC
.	TRBV7-2	TRBJ1-2	.	CASSFASPRGVYGYTF	TGTGCCAGCAGCTTTGCCAGCCCGCGGGGGGTCTATGGCTACACCTTC
.	TRBV6-6	TRBJ1-3	.	CASKGLQGTAGNTIYF	TGTGCCAGCAAGGGGCTACAGGGCACCGCTGGAAACACCATATATTTT
.	TRBV7-8	TRBJ2-1	few	CASRPPSGAYNEQFF	TGTGCCAGCAGGCCCCCGAGCGGAGCCTACAATGAGCAGTTCTTC
TRBD2	TRBV9	TRBJ2-7	.	CASSVGGRGAGEQYF	TGTGCCAGCAGCGTAGGGGGGCGGGGGGCTGGGGAGCAGTACTTC
TRBD2	TRBV5-1	TRBJ2-7	.	CASSLAGVSGFYEQYF	TGCGCCAGCAGCTTAGCGGGAGTCAGTGGTTTCTACGAGCAGTACTTC
.	TRBV5-4	TRBJ2-5	.	CASSQNFGGETQYF	TGTGCCAGCAGTCAGAATTTCGGGGGAGAGACCCAGTACTTC
TRBD1	TRBV29-1	TRBJ1-1	.	CSVRQGAGNTEAFF	TGCAGCGTAAGACAGGGGGCTGGGAACACTGAAGCTTTCTTT
.	TRBV2	TRBJ1-5	few	CASSDWGVNQPQHF	TGTGCCAGCAGTGACTGGGGGGTTAATCAGCCCCAGCATTTT
TRBD2	TRBV4-1	TRBJ2-3	.	CASSQVTSGSTDTQYF	TGCGCCAGCAGCCAAGTCACTAGCGGGAGCACAGATACGCAGTATTTT
TRBD1	TRBV5-8	TRBJ2-5	once	CASSGRDRRGEAQYF	TGTGCCAGCAGCGGAAGGGACAGGAGGGGAGAGGCCCAGTACTTC
TRBD1	TRBV27	TRBJ2-1	.	CASSLGTGYNEQFF	TGTGCCAGCAGTTTAGGGACAGGGTACAATGAGCAGTTCTTC